These 14 T cell receptor beta chains were all obtained from the same sample, sequenced in a study of cytotoxic CD8 clonotypes in ibrutinib-treated CLL. Data came from immunoSEQ multiplex PCR; TCRdb stores just in-frame clones and leaves some out. The top ten clones hold 15% to 17% of a sample with hundreds of thousands of clones, 60% to 75% of them seen once. The specimen was PBMCs, collected after 24 months of ibrutinib treatment. Source of these receptors: a human donor with chronic lymphocytic leukemia.

The chain is built from TRBV7-6 and TRBJ2-3; D gene uncertain. The V end was cut by 5 bases, the J end by 4 bases, with 13 bases between. This CDR3 region has 14 residues. The V gene's germline CDR1 is SGHVS and CDR2 FNYEAQ. The CDR3 spells CASSPKTGPDTQYF. CDR3 DNA sequence: TGTGCCAGCAGCCCAAAGACGGGCCCAGATACGCAGTATTTT.

The chain links TRBV11-2 to TRBJ1-4, with no clear D. The V end was cut by 6 bases, the J end by 6 bases, with 14 bases between. Germline V lookup: CDR1 SGHAT, CDR2 FQNNGV. CDR3 length equals 14 residues. CDR3 amino acids: CASSLLPRDEKLFF. The CDR3 region has the DNA TGTGCCAGCAGTTTACTCCCTAGAGATGAAAAACTGTTTTTT.

The rearrangement uses TRBV19 and TRBJ1-2, with 8 positions matching TRBD1. With V trimmed by 5 bases and J by 5 bases, 7 bases remained unmatched. This CDR3 has 14 amino acids. Germline values: CDR1 LNHDA, CDR2 SQIVND (reference sequence). The CDR3 sequence is CASSPGQGRYGYTF. The CDR3 nucleotides are TGTGCCAGTAGTCCAGGACAGGGAAGATATGGCTACACCTTC.

This clone occurred once. This rearrangement joins TRBV7-2 to TRBJ1-1, with D possibly matching TRBD1 (5 bases). Germline assignment: CDR1 SGHTA and CDR2 FQGNSA. V shed 1 base and J shed 5 bases, with 11 bases lying between them. The CDR3 runs to 14 residues. The CDR3 reads CASSLEHRGTEAFF. CDR3 bases: TGTGCCAGCAGCTTAGAACATCGGGGGACTGAAGCTTTCTTT.

This chain connects TRBV27 to TRBJ1-5; no clear D. The CDR3 consists of 15 residues. V lost 3 bases to trimming and J lost 6 bases, with 15 bases between them. CDR1 MNHEY and CDR2 SMNVEV come from the germline V gene (reference sequence). CDR3 sequence reads: CASSFVGVGSQPQHF. The CDR3 region has the DNA TGTGCCAGCAGTTTTGTTGGGGTAGGTTCTCAGCCCCAGCATTTT.

The chain recombines TRBV6-5 with TRBJ1-5; weak D call: TRBD1 (6 bases). The V end lost 2 bases, the J end lost 5 bases, and 10 bases lay between the germline ends. This CDR3 has 14 residues. In germline, CDR1 is MNHEY, CDR2 SVGAGI. CDR3 sequence (DNA): TGTGCCAGCAGTTACACACAGGGATATCAGCCCCAGCATTTT. As protein: CASSYTQGYQPQHF.

This sequence joins TRBV11-2 and TRBJ1-2, with TRBD1 as a possible D gene (5 bases). V shed 1 base and J shed 8 bases, with 14 bases lying between them. In germline, CDR1 is SGHAT, CDR2 FQNNGV. The CDR3 has 14 residues. The CDR3 protein is CASSLAGPGRGYTF. In DNA form, the CDR3 reads TGTGCCAGCAGCTTAGCGGGACCGGGGAGAGGCTACACCTTC.

J is TRBJ2-7 and V is TRBV18, with TRBD2 matching 13 bases. Germline CDR1 KGHSH, CDR2 LQKENI. V gave up 2 bases and J gave up 5 bases; unmatched junction bases: 3. The CDR3 runs 15 residues. The CDR3 DNA reads as TGTGCCAGCTCACCAGGACTAGCGGGAGTCGACGAGCAGTACTTC. This codes for CASSPGLAGVDEQYF.

The rearrangement joins TRBV7-9 to TRBJ2-7; D is unclear. V was shortened by 3 bases and J by 1 base, with 7 bases between the two germline ends. The CDR3 is 13 amino acids. Germline loops: CDR1 SEHNR, CDR2 FQNEAQ (reference sequence). The CDR3 loop is CASSFSHSYEQYF. The DNA for the CDR3 is TGTGCCAGCAGCTTCAGCCATTCCTACGAGCAGTACTTC.

This sequence joins TRBV20-1 and TRBJ1-1, with D unclear. The ends were cut back, 1 base at V and 4 bases at J, with 4 bases in the middle. The CDR3 is 11 amino acids. Germline V CDR1 and CDR2: DFQATT, SNEGSKA (reference sequence). CDR3 sequence: CSARVVTEAFF. In nucleotides, the CDR3 is TGCAGTGCTAGAGTTGTCACTGAAGCTTTCTTT.

J is TRBJ2-2 and V is TRBV28; D is possibly TRBD1 (6 bases). This CDR3 is built from 15 residues. V dropped 8 bases and J dropped 4 bases, with 17 bases sitting between them. Germline V lookup: CDR1 MDHEN, CDR2 SYDVKM. Written as DNA, the CDR3 is TGTGCCAGCCCCAGGGTACAGGGCTTCACCGGGGAGCTGTTTTTT. Protein sequence: CASPRVQGFTGELFF.

The chain has TRBV7-3 and TRBJ1-3; weak D call: TRBD1 (5 bases). Trimming shortened V by 5 bases and J by 7 bases, and 12 bases separated the two germline ends. The CDR3 length is 13 residues. Germline-derived CDR1 and CDR2 are SGHTA and FQGTGA. The CDR3 nucleotides read TGTGCCAGCAGCCTGGGGGAGGGGAACACCATATATTTT. Translation gives CASSLGEGNTIYF.

As for this clone: This CDR3 is also generated by other DNA sequences in the sample. This chain uses TRBV29-1 with TRBJ1-1, with TRBD1 matching 9 bases. The CDR3 spans 13 residues. Unmatched junction bases numbered 0, after V lost 3 bases and J lost 1 base. CDR1 is SQVTM, CDR2 ANQGSEA, per germline. CDR3 sequence: CSVEGQGNTEAFF. Written as DNA, the CDR3 is TGCAGCGTTGAGGGACAGGGGAACACTGAAGCTTTCTTT.

This rearrangement joins TRBV27 to TRBJ2-7; D gene unclear. Germline lookup yields CDR1 MNHEY and CDR2 SMNVEV (reference sequence). Trimming took 6 bases from V and 5 from J, leaving 14 bases between them. The CDR3 has 13 residues. Here the CDR3 DNA reads TGTGCCAGCAGCCCTGGGCCTGGTAACGAGCAGTACTTC. This codes for CASSPGPGNEQYF.